Included here is one T cell receptor beta chain sequence, with context. Under the authors' procedure: Using reference gene primer amplification, nucleated cell counts were estimated. TCRdb's copy holds only in-frame clones and misses some; the assay was immunoSEQ multiplex PCR. V, J and clone size were drawn from that table, and D and trimming were deduced from the DNA. This table has 52,000 or so clones, approximately 88% appearing once. The sample comes from a study of blood T cell repertoires in COVID-19. As for the study in general: Samples taken during acute and convalescent COVID-19 were collected in the United States, Italy and Spain. PBMCs, B-cell-depleted T cells, or T cells were the source of the cDNA or gDNA that made up the material.

Trimming cost V 2 bases and J 5 bases, with 12 bases left between them. The CDR3 is 14 amino acids. Germline CDR1 MNHNY, CDR2 SVGAGI (reference sequence). J is TRBJ2-5 and V is TRBV6-6; TRBD2 might be the D (7 bases). This clonotype was sampled from a human donor in a cohort sampled during active COVID-19. The specimen sequenced was peripheral blood. CDR3 coding DNA: TGTGCCAGCAGTTACCGGGGGGCCGGGGAGACCCAGTACTTC. The encoded protein is CASSYRGAGETQYF.